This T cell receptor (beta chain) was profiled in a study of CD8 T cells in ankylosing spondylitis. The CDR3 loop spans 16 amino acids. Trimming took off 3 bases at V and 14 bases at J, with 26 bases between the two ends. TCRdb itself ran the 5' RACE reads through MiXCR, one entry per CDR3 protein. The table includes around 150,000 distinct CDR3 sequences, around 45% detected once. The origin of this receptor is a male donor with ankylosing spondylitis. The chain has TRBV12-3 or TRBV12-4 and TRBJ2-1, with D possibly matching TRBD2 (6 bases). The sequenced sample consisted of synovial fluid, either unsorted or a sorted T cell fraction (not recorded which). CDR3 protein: CASSFLPGLSGHAEFF. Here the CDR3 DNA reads TGTGCCAGCAGTTTTTTACCGGGACTCTCGGGTCATGCGGAGTTCTTC.